The T cell receptor beta chain under discussion was sequenced for a study of control samples from healthy donors and cancer patients. Germline values: CDR1 SGHRS, CDR2 YFSETQ. After removal of 4 bases from V and 4 bases from J, the junction contained 5 bases not matched to a gene. CDR3 length: 15 amino acids. This clone was seen only once. Generated by immunoSEQ multiplex PCR, the TCRdb table keeps only in-frame clones and is missing some. The table lists about 110,000 clones, approximately 88% of them singletons. The receptor comes from a woman aged 60 to 75 with lung cancer. The gene calls are TRBV5-1 and TRBJ2-1; 10 positions match TRBD2. The specimen sequenced was PBMCs. CDR3 DNA sequence: TGCGCCAGCAGCGAAGGACTAGCGGTGTACAATGAGCAGTTCTTC. This encodes CASSEGLAVYNEQFF. Together with reference TRBV5-1 and TRBJ2-1, the CDR3 gives the full variable domain: KAGVTQTPRYLIKTRGQQVTLSCSPISGHRSVSWYQQTPGQGLQFLFEYFSETQRNKGNFPGRFSGRQFSNSRSEMNVSTLELGDSALYLCASSEGLAVYNEQFFGPGTRLTVL.